The 28 T cell receptor beta chains below come from one sample, sequenced in a study of blood T cells in healthy people across ages. Alongside a J-beta primer mix, a sample-barcoded 5' primer served in a second PCR lasting about 7 to 12 cycles. MiXCR, run by TCRdb on the 5' RACE reads, gives a single entry per CDR3 protein. The data contain more than 500,000 distinct CDR3 sequences, roughly a quarter of them singletons. The sample also formed part of further work on T cells of mothers and their children.

What was sequenced was blood. These receptors came from a boy under 10 years old in good health.

The V call is TRBV27, the J call TRBJ2-1, with a weak D call TRBD1 (6 bases). The CDR3 runs to 17 residues. V was trimmed by 4 bases and J by 0 bases, leaving 16 bases between them. Germline V lookup: CDR1 MNHEY, CDR2 SMNVEV (reference sequence). The CDR3 coding sequence is TGTGCCAGCAGTTCTCCCGACAGGCGTAACTCCTACAATGAGCAGTTCTTC. Translated: CASSSPDRRNSYNEQFF.

This clonotype was counted a few times. J is TRBJ2-1 and V is TRBV3-1; D not resolved. Germline V CDR1 and CDR2: LGHDT, YNNKEL (reference sequence). The CDR3 is 12 residues long. V was trimmed by 1 base and J by 12 bases, leaving 10 bases between them. CDR3 sequence (DNA): TGTGCCAGCAGCCAAGGTGCCGGTGTGCAGTTCTTC. Translation gives CASSQGAGVQFF.

This clonotype was seen ten or more times. The rearrangement links TRBV6-5 to TRBJ2-3; D unclear. CDR1 is MNHEY, CDR2 SVGAGI, per germline. This CDR3 region has 15 residues. The V end lost 2 bases, the J end lost 4 bases, and 13 bases lay between the germline ends. CDR3: CASSYGRSWADTQYF. The CDR3 DNA sequence: TGTGCCAGCAGTTACGGGCGGTCTTGGGCAGATACGCAGTATTTT.

The CDR3 nucleotides read TGTGCCACCAGCAACAGGCCCCTCTACGAGCAGTACTTC. This sequence encodes CATSNRPLYEQYF. This chain connects TRBV15 to TRBJ2-5; D is perhaps TRBD1 (5 bases). The J call is in doubt because the DNA end fits TRBJ2-7 better. The CDR3 covers 13 residues. The germline CDR1 and CDR2 sequences are LNHNV and YYDKDF (reference sequence).

CDR3: CASSIAGGPRNEQFF. The CDR3 nucleotides read TGCGCCAGCAGTATAGCGGGAGGGCCGCGGAATGAGCAGTTCTTC. V and J are TRBV4-3 and TRBJ2-5, with 11 bases fitting TRBD2. The DNA end lines up better with TRBJ2-1; the J call may be wrong. The CDR3 is 15 residues long. Germline V gene lookup returns CDR1 LGHNA and CDR2 YSLEER.

There are many counts of this clonotype. V and J are TRBV30 and TRBJ2-5; the match to TRBD2 covers 16 bases. This CDR3 is built from 19 residues. The germline V gene has CDR1 GTSNPN and CDR2 SVGIG (reference sequence). The ends lost 3 bases at V and 5 bases at J; junction bases unmatched: 15. CDR3 sequence reads: CAWSHPWGTSGRVGETQYF. The DNA for the CDR3 is TGTGCCTGGAGCCACCCTTGGGGGACTAGCGGGAGGGTAGGGGAGACCCAGTACTTC.

This clonotype was found a few times. V gene TRBV2 combines with J gene TRBJ1-6; 9 nucleotides align to TRBD1. This CDR3 is 15 amino acids long. Trimming took 4 bases from V and 10 from J; bases not matched to a gene: 8. CDR1 is SNHLY and CDR2 is FYNNEI in the germline V gene. The CDR3 nucleotides are TGTGCCAGCAGTGTAGCCGGGACAGGGCGGTCACCCCTCCACTTT. Its protein product is CASSVAGTGRSPLHF.

This clonotype showed up just a few times. V is TRBV3-1 and J is TRBJ2-7, with 7 positions matching TRBD1. The CDR3 is made up of 15 amino acids. V lost 3 bases to trimming and J lost 7 bases; unmatched junction nucleotides: 12. Germline V lookup: CDR1 LGHDT, CDR2 YNNKEL (reference sequence). The CDR3 region has the DNA TGTGCCAGCAGCCACGCTGCACAGGGGTCGAGGGAGCAGTACTTC. As protein: CASSHAAQGSREQYF.

Many counts were recorded for this clonotype. J is TRBJ2-1 and V is TRBV5-1; D gene ambiguous. The V gene lost 1 base and the J gene lost 6 bases, with 14 bases spanning the gap. This CDR3 is 15 amino acids long. CDR1 and CDR2 (germline): SGHRS, YFSETQ. CDR3 amino acids: CASSLFRTIINEQFF. DNA for the CDR3: TGCGCCAGCAGCTTGTTCAGGACGATAATCAATGAGCAGTTCTTC.

J is TRBJ2-5 and V is TRBV20-1; the D gene is possibly TRBD1 (6 bases). The germline V gene has CDR1 DFQATT and CDR2 SNEGSKA (reference sequence). The CDR3 sequence is 12 residues long. Trimming removed 4 bases at V and 4 bases at J, with 10 bases between. In DNA form, the CDR3 reads TGCAGTGCTATATGGACAGCAGAGACCCAGTACTTC. This sequence encodes CSAIWTAETQYF.

This chain connects TRBV19 to TRBJ2-2; a weak D match, TRBD2 (5 bases). V lost 1 base and J 5 bases, leaving 5 bases between the germline ends. There are 13 residues in the CDR3. Germline V gene data show CDR1 as LNHDA and CDR2 as SQIVND (reference sequence). This CDR3 reads CASSIGTTGELFF. The DNA of the CDR3 is TGTGCCAGTAGTATAGGGACTACCGGGGAGCTGTTTTTT.

The gene calls are TRBV9 and TRBJ2-1, with 7 bases matching TRBD1. The CDR3 sequence is 16 residues long. V shed 4 bases and J 5 bases; nucleotides not matched to a gene: 12. In germline, CDR1 is SGDLS, CDR2 YYNGEE. CDR3 nucleotides: TGTGCCAGCAGCCCGACGACAGGGACGATAGACAATGAGCAGTTCTTC. This translates into CASSPTTGTIDNEQFF. The full variable domain, rest sourced from reference TRBV9 and TRBJ2-1, is DSGVTQTPKHLITATGQRVTLRCSPRSGDLSVYWYQQSLDQGLQFLIQYYNGEERAKGNILERFSAQQFPDLHSELNLSSLELGDSALYFCASSPTTGTIDNEQFFGPGTRLTVL.

The genes are TRBV7-2 and TRBJ1-1; D is undetermined. CDR1 and CDR2 from the germline V gene are SGHTA and FQGNSA. The CDR3 totals 12 residues. Trimming stripped 5 bases from V and 7 bases from J, with 11 bases between. Here the CDR3 reads CASSTPVGEAFF. CDR3 sequence (DNA): TGTGCCAGCAGCACTCCTGTGGGTGAAGCTTTCTTT.

This rearrangement joins TRBV3-1 to TRBJ1-3; no reliable D call. V lost 1 base to trimming and J lost 1 base, with 11 bases between them. The germline V gene encodes CDR1 LGHDT and CDR2 YNNKEL (reference sequence). CDR3 length: 16 amino acids. Written as DNA, the CDR3 is TGTGCCAGCAGCCAAGGGAGTGTTTTGTCTGGAAACACCATATATTTT. This encodes CASSQGSVLSGNTIYF.

The chain is built from TRBV27 and TRBJ2-4; 7 bases are shared with TRBD1. The germline CDR1 and CDR2 sequences are MNHEY and SMNVEV (reference sequence). The V gene end was trimmed by 5 bases and the J gene end by 0 bases; junction bases not matched to a gene: 10. This CDR3 is 17 amino acids long. CDR3 DNA sequence: TGTGCCAGCAGTATCAGACAGGGCCCCTCAGCCAAAAACATTCAGTACTTC. Translated, it gives CASSIRQGPSAKNIQYF.

This sequence joins TRBV29-1 and TRBJ2-7; TRBD1 matches 8 bases. CDR3 length equals 15 residues. The germline V gene has CDR1 SQVTM and CDR2 ANQGSEA. Trimming cost V 7 bases and J 0 bases; bases outside gene matches: 11. The CDR3 spells CSAQDRGANSYEQYF. CDR3 DNA sequence: TGCAGCGCCCAAGACAGGGGCGCAAACTCCTACGAGCAGTACTTC.

CDR3 sequence reads: CASSLAQAGGWEAQYF. The CDR3 DNA sequence: TGTGCCAGCAGCTTAGCTCAAGCGGGGGGGTGGGAGGCCCAGTACTTC. V usage is TRBV7-2 and J usage is TRBJ2-5; 10 bases are a match to TRBD2. V gave up 0 bases and J gave up 9 bases; unmatched junction bases: 10. This CDR3 comprises 16 residues. Germline values: CDR1 SGHTA, CDR2 FQGNSA.

This chain joins TRBV3-1 and TRBJ2-7; D unresolved. V was pared by 0 bases and J by 7 bases, with 16 bases between. The germline gives CDR1 LGHDT, CDR2 YNNKEL (reference sequence). The CDR3 is 15 residues long. This chain's CDR3 is CASSQDILPPSEQYF. For the CDR3, the DNA is TGTGCCAGCAGCCAAGATATCCTGCCTCCCTCGGAGCAGTACTTC.

This chain uses TRBV7-2 with TRBJ1-1; a weak D match, TRBD1 (6 bases). The length of the CDR3 is 15 residues. Germline assignment: CDR1 SGHTA and CDR2 FQGNSA. The germline V and J ends were trimmed by 0 bases and 4 bases, with 12 bases remaining between them. In nucleotides, the CDR3 is TGTGCCAGCAGCTTAGCGTCGGGGGCGAGCACTGAAGCTTTCTTT. Its protein product is CASSLASGASTEAFF.

In this sample, this clonotype turned up a few times. This sequence joins TRBV5-1 and TRBJ2-5; no firm D call. The J call may not be correct, given that the DNA end is closer to TRBJ2-1. Per germline, CDR1 SGHRS and CDR2 YFSETQ. The CDR3 runs to 11 residues. The CDR3 reads CASNGGNEQFF. The CDR3 nucleotides are TGCGCCAGCAACGGCGGCAATGAGCAGTTCTTC.

The J gene is TRBJ2-5, the V gene TRBV7-2, with D perhaps being TRBD1 or TRBD2 (5 bases each). This CDR3 contains 13 residues. CDR1 SGHTA and CDR2 FQGNSA come from the germline V gene. Trimming shortened V by 1 base and J by 11 bases, and 14 bases separated the two germline ends. This CDR3 reads CASSLEGRVEQYF. CDR3 sequence (DNA): TGTGCCAGCAGCTTAGAGGGGCGGGTAGAGCAGTACTTC.

The chain combines TRBV5-1 with TRBJ1-2; 8 bases are shared with TRBD1. This CDR3 comprises 13 residues. The V segment lost 9 bases and the J segment 6 bases; nucleotides outside the gene matches: 10. CDR1 is SGHRS, CDR2 YFSETQ, per germline. In DNA form, the CDR3 reads TGCGCCACTTCGACAGGGGCCTATAATGGCTACACCTTC. Translating gives CATSTGAYNGYTF.

V usage is TRBV18 and J usage is TRBJ1-2, with a tentative D call TRBD1 (6 bases). Germline assignment: CDR1 KGHSH and CDR2 LQKENI. V dropped 3 bases and J dropped 2 bases, with 13 bases sitting between them. CDR3 size: 15 residues. CDR3 DNA sequence: TGTGCCAGCTCACCTTCGGGGGGGCCGAACTATGGCTACACCTTC. Protein: CASSPSGGPNYGYTF.

The rearrangement joins TRBV14 to TRBJ2-3, with D unclear. Trimming took 0 bases from V and 2 from J, leaving 9 bases between them. The length of the CDR3 is 15 residues. CDR1 SGHDN and CDR2 FVKESK come from the germline V gene. Written as DNA, the CDR3 is TGTGCCAGCAGCCAAGACCCCTACCCCACAGATACGCAGTATTTT. This encodes CASSQDPYPTDTQYF.

On this clonotype: A read error may produce the germline difference seen at one junction end. This chain connects TRBV7-6 to TRBJ2-5; 9 positions agree with TRBD2. The CDR3 runs to 13 residues. Looked up from germline, CDR1 is SGHVS and CDR2 is FNYEAQ. The CDR3 sequence is CASSLASGSLLVF. The CDR3 DNA is TGTGCCAGCAGCTTAGCTAGCGGGAGTTTGTTAGTCTTC.

A few counts support this clonotype. J is TRBJ2-5 and V is TRBV20-1; no clear D gene. Germline loops: CDR1 DFQATT, CDR2 SNEGSKA (reference sequence). The CDR3 consists of 11 residues. With 5 bases removed from V and 3 bases from J, the gap between germline ends came to 7 bases. The CDR3 DNA follows: TGCAGTGCTTACGAGGAAGAGACCCAGTACTTC. This codes for CSAYEEETQYF.

This clonotype was picked up one time. CDR3 nucleotide sequence: TGCAGCGTTGCCCAGACTAGCGGGAAGTACGAGCAGTACTTC. Its protein product is CSVAQTSGKYEQYF. V gene TRBV29-1 combines with J gene TRBJ2-7; TRBD2 matches at 11 bases. V shed 4 bases, J shed 4 bases, and the junction held 6 bases outside the gene matches. Germline V lookup: CDR1 SQVTM, CDR2 ANQGSEA. The CDR3 consists of 14 residues.

The chain has TRBV10-3 and TRBJ2-7, with 13 positions matching TRBD2. The CDR3 has 14 amino acids. CDR1 ENHRY and CDR2 SYGVKD come from the germline V gene. With 6 bases clipped from V and 2 bases from J, the junction kept 1 base outside the gene matches. Here the CDR3 DNA reads TGTGCCATCAGGGGACTAGCGGGACCCTACGAGCAGTACTTC. Translated: CAIRGLAGPYEQYF.